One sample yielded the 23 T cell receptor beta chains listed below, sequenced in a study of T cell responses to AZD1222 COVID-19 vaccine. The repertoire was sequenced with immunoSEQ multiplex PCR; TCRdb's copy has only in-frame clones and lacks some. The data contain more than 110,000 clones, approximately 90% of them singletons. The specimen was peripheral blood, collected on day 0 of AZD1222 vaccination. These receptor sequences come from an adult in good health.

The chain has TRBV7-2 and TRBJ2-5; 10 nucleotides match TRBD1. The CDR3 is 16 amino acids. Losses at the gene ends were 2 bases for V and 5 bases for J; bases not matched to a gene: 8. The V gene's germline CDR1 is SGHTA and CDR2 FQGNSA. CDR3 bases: TGTGCCAGCAGCTTACCTCCGGGACAGGGGACGGAGACCCAGTACTTC. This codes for CASSLPPGQGTETQYF.

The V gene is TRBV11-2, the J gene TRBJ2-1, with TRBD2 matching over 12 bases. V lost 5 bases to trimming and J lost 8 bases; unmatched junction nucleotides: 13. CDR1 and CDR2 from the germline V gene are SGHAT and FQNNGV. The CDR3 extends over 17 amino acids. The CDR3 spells CASSPWGGASGRDEQFF. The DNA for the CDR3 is TGTGCCAGCAGCCCATGGGGGGGGGCTAGCGGGAGGGATGAGCAGTTCTTC.

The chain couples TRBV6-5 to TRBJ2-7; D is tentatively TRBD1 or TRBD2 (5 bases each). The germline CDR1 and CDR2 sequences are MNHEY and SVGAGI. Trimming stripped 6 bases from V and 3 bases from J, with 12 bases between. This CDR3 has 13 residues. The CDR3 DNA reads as TGTGCCAGCAGCCGGGACCAAGGCTACGAGCAGTACTTC. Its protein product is CASSRDQGYEQYF.

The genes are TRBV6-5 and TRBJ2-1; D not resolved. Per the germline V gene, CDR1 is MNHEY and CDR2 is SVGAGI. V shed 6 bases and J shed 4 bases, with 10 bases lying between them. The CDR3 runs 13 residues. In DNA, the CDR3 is TGTGCCAGCAGCACGGACGAATACAATGAGCAGTTCTTC. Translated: CASSTDEYNEQFF.

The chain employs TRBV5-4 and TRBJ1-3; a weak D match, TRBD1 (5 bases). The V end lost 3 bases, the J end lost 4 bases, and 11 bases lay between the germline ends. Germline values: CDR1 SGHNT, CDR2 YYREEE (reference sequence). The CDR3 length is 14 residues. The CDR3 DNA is TGTGCCAGCAGCTCCCGGGACGGGGGAAACACCATATATTTT. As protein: CASSSRDGGNTIYF.

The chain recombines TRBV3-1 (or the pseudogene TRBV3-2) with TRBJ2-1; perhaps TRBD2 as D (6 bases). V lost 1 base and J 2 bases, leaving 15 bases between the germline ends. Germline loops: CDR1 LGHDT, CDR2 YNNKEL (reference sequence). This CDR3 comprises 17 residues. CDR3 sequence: CASSQGASGPTYNEQFF. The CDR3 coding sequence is TGTGCCAGCAGCCAAGGTGCCAGCGGGCCAACCTACAATGAGCAGTTCTTC.

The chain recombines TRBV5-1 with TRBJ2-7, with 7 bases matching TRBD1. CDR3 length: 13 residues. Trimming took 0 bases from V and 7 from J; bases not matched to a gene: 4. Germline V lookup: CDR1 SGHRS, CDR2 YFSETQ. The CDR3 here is CASSLARGQEQYF. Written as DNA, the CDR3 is TGCGCCAGCAGCTTGGCCAGGGGACAGGAGCAGTACTTC.

The CDR3 DNA follows: TGTGCCTGGAGTTTAGCGACCTACGAGCAGTACTTC. Its protein product is CAWSLATYEQYF. V is TRBV30 and J is TRBJ2-7; maybe TRBD2 (5 bases). This CDR3 spans 12 amino acids. The germline V and J ends were trimmed by 2 bases and 2 bases, with 7 bases remaining between them. Germline values: CDR1 GTSNPN, CDR2 SVGIG (reference sequence).

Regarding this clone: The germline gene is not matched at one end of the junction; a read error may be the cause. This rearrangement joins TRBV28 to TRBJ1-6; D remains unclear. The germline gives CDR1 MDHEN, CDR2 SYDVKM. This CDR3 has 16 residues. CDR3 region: CATSGELGRNNSPLHF. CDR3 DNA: TGTGCCACCAGTGGGGAACTCGGCCGAAATAATTCACCCCTCCACTTT.

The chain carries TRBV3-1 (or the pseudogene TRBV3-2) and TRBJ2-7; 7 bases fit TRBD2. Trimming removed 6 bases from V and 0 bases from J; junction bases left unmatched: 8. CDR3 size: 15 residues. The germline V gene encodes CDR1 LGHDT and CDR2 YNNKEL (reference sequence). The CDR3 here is CASRLRGGSSYEQYF. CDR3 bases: TGTGCCAGCAGACTGAGGGGCGGGAGCTCCTACGAGCAGTACTTC.

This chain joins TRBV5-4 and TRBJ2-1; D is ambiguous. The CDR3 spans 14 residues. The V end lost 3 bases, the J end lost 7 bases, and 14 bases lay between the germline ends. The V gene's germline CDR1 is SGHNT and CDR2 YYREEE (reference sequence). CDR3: CASSSKARFNEQFF. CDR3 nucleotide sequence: TGTGCCAGCAGCTCGAAGGCGCGATTTAATGAGCAGTTCTTC.

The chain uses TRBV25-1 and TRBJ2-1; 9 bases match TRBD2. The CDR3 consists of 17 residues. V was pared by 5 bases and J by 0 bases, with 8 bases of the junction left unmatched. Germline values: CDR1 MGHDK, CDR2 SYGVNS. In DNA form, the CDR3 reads TGTGCCAGCAGTCGGGCCGGTAGCGGGGGCTCCTACAATGAGCAGTTCTTC. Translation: CASSRAGSGGSYNEQFF.

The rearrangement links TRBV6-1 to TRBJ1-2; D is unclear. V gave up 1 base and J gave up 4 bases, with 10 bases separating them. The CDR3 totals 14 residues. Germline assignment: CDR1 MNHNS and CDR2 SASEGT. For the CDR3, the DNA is TGTGCCAGCAGTGAAGGTCTGATACTCTATGGCTACACCTTC. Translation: CASSEGLILYGYTF.

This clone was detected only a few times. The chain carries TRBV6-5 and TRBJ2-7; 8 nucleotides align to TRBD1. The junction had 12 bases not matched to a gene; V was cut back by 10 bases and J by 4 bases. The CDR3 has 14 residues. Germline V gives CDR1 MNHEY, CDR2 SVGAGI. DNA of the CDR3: TGTGCCATCGGACAGGGCGATACACGATACGAGCAGTACTTC. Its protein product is CAIGQGDTRYEQYF.

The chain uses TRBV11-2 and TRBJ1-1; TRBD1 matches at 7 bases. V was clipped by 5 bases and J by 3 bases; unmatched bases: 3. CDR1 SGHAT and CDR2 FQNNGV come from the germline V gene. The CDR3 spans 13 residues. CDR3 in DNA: TGTGCCAGCAGCCTCACAGGGGACACTGAAGCTTTCTTT. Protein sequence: CASSLTGDTEAFF.

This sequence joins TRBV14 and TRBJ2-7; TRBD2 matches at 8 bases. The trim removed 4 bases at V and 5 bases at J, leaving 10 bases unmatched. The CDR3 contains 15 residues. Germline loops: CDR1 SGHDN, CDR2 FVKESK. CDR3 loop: CASSPLLAAFDEQYF. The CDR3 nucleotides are TGTGCCAGCAGCCCCCTACTAGCGGCCTTCGACGAGCAGTACTTC.

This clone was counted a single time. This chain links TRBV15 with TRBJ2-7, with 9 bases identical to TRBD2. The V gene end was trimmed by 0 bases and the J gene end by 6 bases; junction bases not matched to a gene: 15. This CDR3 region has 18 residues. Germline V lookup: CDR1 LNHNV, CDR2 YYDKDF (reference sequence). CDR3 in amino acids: CATSRESNRGRAAGEQYF. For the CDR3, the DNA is TGTGCCACCAGCAGAGAGTCGAATCGCGGGAGGGCCGCCGGCGAGCAGTACTTC.

The CDR3 loop reads CASSPPRQEQRKNTEAFF. The CDR3 DNA reads TGTGCCAGCTCACCACCAAGACAGGAGCAGAGAAAGAACACTGAAGCTTTCTTT. The chain combines TRBV18 with TRBJ1-1; the D gene is possibly TRBD1 (6 bases). V was pared by 0 bases and J by 1 base, with 18 bases between. Germline CDR1 and CDR2: KGHSH and LQKENI. This CDR3 is built from 18 residues.

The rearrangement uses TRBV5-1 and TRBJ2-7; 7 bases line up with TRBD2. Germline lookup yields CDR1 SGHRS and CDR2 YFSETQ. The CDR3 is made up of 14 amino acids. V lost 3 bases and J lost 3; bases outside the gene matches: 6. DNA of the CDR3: TGCGCCAGCAGCTCAAGCGGGGATTACTACGAGCAGTACTTC. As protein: CASSSSGDYYEQYF.

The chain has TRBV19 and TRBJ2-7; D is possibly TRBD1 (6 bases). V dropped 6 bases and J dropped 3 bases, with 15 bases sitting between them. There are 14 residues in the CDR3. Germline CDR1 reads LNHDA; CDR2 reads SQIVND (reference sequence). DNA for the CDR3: TGTGCCAGTAGATCGACAGGAGCCCTCTACGAGCAGTACTTC. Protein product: CASRSTGALYEQYF.

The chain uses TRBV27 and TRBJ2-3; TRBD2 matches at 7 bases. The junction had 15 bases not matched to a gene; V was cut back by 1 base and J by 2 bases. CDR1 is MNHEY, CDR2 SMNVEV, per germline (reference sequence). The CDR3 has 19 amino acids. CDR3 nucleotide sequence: TGTGCCAGCAGTTTATACGTCCCCCCTGAGCGGGGCGTCACAGATACGCAGTATTTT. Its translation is CASSLYVPPERGVTDTQYF.

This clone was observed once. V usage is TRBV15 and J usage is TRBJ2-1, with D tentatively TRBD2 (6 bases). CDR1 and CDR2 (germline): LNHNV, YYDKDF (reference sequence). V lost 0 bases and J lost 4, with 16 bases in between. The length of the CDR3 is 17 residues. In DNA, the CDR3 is TGTGCCACCAGCAGAGAATTTTGGCCTAGCGAATACAATGAGCAGTTCTTC. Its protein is CATSREFWPSEYNEQFF.

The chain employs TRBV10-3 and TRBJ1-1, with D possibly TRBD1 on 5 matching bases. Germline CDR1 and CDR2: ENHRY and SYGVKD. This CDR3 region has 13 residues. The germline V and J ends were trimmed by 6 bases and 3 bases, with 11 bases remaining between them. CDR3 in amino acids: CAISRDGYTEAFF. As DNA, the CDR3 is TGTGCCATCAGCCGGGACGGCTACACTGAAGCTTTCTTT.